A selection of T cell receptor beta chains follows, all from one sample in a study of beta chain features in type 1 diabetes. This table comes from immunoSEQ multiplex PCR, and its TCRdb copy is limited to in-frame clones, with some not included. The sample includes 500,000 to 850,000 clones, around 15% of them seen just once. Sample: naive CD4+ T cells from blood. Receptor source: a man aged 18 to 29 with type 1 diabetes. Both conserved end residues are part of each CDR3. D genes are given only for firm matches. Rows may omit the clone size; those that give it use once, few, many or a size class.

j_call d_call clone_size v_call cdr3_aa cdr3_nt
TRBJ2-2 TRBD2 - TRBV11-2 CASSHGTSSYTGELFF TGTGCCAGCAGCCACGGGACTAGCTCTTACACCGGGGAGCTGTTTTTT
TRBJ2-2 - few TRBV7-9 CASSPPAAGELFF TGTGCCAGCAGCCCTCCCGCGGCCGGGGAGCTGTTTTTT
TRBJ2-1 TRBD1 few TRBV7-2 CASSRTGGVSNEQFF TGTGCCAGCAGCAGAACAGGGGGCGTTTCTAATGAGCAGTTCTTC
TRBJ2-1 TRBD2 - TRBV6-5 CASTIGLAGNNEQFF TGTGCCAGCACCATAGGACTAGCGGGGAACAATGAGCAGTTCTTC
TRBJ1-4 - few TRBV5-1 CASSMDPINEKLFF TGCGCCAGCAGCATGGACCCTATTAATGAAAAACTGTTTTTT
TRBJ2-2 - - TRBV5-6 CASRLDARTGELFF TGTGCCAGCAGGTTAGACGCGCGCACCGGGGAGCTGTTTTTT
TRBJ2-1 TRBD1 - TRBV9 CASSPQGQGANEQFF TGTGCCAGCAGCCCTCAAGGACAGGGGGCGAATGAGCAGTTCTTC
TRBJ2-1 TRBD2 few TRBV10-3 CAISETNGRTNEQFF TGTGCCATCAGTGAGACCAACGGGAGGACCAATGAGCAGTTCTTC
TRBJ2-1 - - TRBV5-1 CASSPDRISYNEQFF TGCGCCAGCAGCCCGGACCGCATCTCCTACAATGAGCAGTTCTTC
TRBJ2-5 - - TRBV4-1 CASSLFQGGETQYF TGCGCCAGCAGCCTCTTCCAGGGAGGAGAGACCCAGTACTTC
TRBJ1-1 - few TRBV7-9 CASVSSGSHTEAFF TGTGCCAGCGTTTCATCGGGGTCTCACACTGAAGCTTTCTTT
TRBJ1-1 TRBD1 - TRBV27 CASSPQGAGVTEAFF TGTGCCAGCAGTCCACAGGGGGCGGGGGTGACTGAAGCTTTCTTT
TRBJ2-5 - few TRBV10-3 CAISKTPSEAQYF TGTGCCATCAGTAAAACTCCATCCGAGGCCCAGTACTTC
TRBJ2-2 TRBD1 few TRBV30 CAFTRDRVKVSGELFF TGTGCCTTCACCCGCGACAGGGTGAAGGTGTCCGGGGAGCTGTTTTTT
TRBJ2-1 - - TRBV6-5 CASSRSPNEQFF TGTGCCAGCAGCCGTAGCCCGAATGAGCAGTTCTTC
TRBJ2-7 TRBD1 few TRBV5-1 CASSLPLTGSGYEQYF TGCGCCAGCAGCTTGCCCCTGACAGGGTCAGGCTACGAGCAGTACTTC
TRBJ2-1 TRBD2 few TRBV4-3 CASSPRTSGNNEQFF TGCGCCAGCAGCCCGCGGACTAGCGGGAACAATGAGCAGTTCTTC
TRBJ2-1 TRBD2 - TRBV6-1 CASRGLTSGDNEQFF TGTGCCAGTCGGGGGTTGACTAGCGGGGACAATGAGCAGTTCTTC
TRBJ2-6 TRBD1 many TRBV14 CASSQGRDSFSSF TGTGCCAGCAGCCAAGGCAGGGACAGTTTTTCGTCTTTC
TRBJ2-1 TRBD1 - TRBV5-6 CASSLVGTGLYNEQFF TGTGCCAGCAGCTTGGTGGGGACAGGGCTCTACAATGAGCAGTTCTTC
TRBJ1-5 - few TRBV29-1 CSVGGGSNQPQHF TGCAGCGTTGGAGGCGGCAGCAATCAGCCCCAGCATTTT
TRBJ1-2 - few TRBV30 CAWRTAPDYGYTF TGTGCCTGGAGGACAGCCCCGGACTATGGCTACACCTTC
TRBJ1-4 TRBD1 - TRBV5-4 CASSLTGGGEKLFF TGTGCCAGCAGCTTGACAGGGGGCGGTGAAAAACTGTTTTTT
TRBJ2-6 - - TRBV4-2 CASSPSSGANVLTF TGTGCCAGCAGTCCCAGCTCTGGGGCCAACGTCCTGACTTTC
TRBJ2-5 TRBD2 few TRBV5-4 CASSKRGGAEETQYF TGTGCCAGCAGCAAGCGCGGGGGGGCGGAAGAGACCCAGTACTTC
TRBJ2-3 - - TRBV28 CASSLKASTLSRF TGTGCCAGCAGTTTAAAAGCTAGCACCCTATCACGTTTT
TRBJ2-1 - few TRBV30 CAWSLSQEQFF TGTGCCTGGAGTCTTTCCCAGGAGCAGTTCTTC
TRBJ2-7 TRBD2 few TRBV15 CATSRDRGAYEQYF TGTGCCACCAGCAGAGATCGGGGGGCCTACGAGCAGTACTTC
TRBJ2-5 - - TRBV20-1 CSATVQETQYF TGCAGCGCGACGGTTCAAGAGACCCAGTACTTC
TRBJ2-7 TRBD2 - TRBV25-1 CASSDVSREGVYEQYF TGTGCCAGCAGTGATGTGTCCCGGGAGGGGGTCTACGAGCAGTACTTC